Below, 2 T cell receptor beta chains from the same sample are listed, as sequenced in a study of blood T cell repertoires in COVID-19. Some clones are missing from TCRdb's copy, which holds only in-frame ones; the method was immunoSEQ multiplex PCR. In the table there are 150,000 to 200,000 clones, 80% to 85% of which are singletons. Sample: PBMCs or T cells enriched from blood (not recorded which). The receptor source for this set is a woman aged 55-70 years who had recovered from COVID-19.

The chain has TRBV9 and TRBJ1-2; TRBD1 is a possible D gene (6 bases). The CDR3 contains 15 residues. Germline CDR1 reads SGDLS; CDR2 reads YYNGEE. Trimming left V 0 bases short and J 4 bases short, with 13 bases between. The DNA of the CDR3 is TGTGCCAGCAGCGTAGATCCAACAGGGAGCTATGGCTACACCTTC. Its protein is CASSVDPTGSYGYTF.

This chain uses TRBV7-9 with TRBJ2-3, with D unclear. This CDR3 region has 14 residues. With 1 base removed from V and 0 bases from J, the gap between germline ends came to 5 bases. The germline V gene encodes CDR1 SEHNR and CDR2 FQNEAQ (reference sequence). The CDR3: CASSLGDSTDTQYF. In nucleotides, the CDR3 is TGTGCCAGCAGCTTAGGAGATAGCACAGATACGCAGTATTTT. Full variable domain (remainder filled in from reference TRBV7-9 and TRBJ2-3): DTGVSQNPRHKITKRGQNVTFRCDPISEHNRLYWYRQTLGQGPEFLTYFQNEAQLEKSRLLSDRFSAERPKGSFSTLEIQRTEQGDSAMYLCASSLGDSTDTQYFGPGTRLTVL.